This entry describes one TCR beta chain. The sample is drawn from a study of technical replicates of blood from a handful of donors. The assay was immunoSEQ multiplex PCR, and TCRdb's table has in-frame clones only and misses some. Found here are about 16,000 clones, about 89% of them singletons; the top ten hold around 10%. The CDR3 totals 17 residues. The trim removed 3 bases at V and 9 bases at J, leaving 16 bases unmatched. Germline assignment: CDR1 KGHSH and CDR2 LQKENI. The sequence came from a human donor in good health. The V call is TRBV18, the J call TRBJ2-1, with 8 bases lining up with TRBD2. Input material: PBMCs. The CDR3 loop reads CASSPRPGAGEVGEQFF. DNA of the CDR3: TGTGCCAGCTCACCTCGGCCGGGAGCGGGAGAAGTTGGTGAGCAGTTCTTC.